This T cell receptor (beta chain) was sequenced in a study of T cells after yellow fever vaccination. Findings and caveats of the study: Though it reached lower strength, the secondary response hit its peak faster, day 5 versus 15. Repertoires sorted by FACS could include abundant clonotypes that are contaminants from the bulk population. The booster response re-showed most primary clones: over 95% CD4, over 80% CD8.

This CDR3 contains 16 residues. V lost 1 base and J 0 bases, leaving 12 bases between the germline ends. From germline, CDR1 is ENHRY and CDR2 SYGVKD. Remarks on this clonotype: The target antigen is unknown.

TCRdb reprocessed the 5' RACE reads with MiXCR, giving one entry per CDR3 protein. The sample lists around 310,000 distinct CDR3 sequences; roughly 8.7% were seen once. The sequences come from PBMCs, collected on the day of the first yellow fever vaccination. The chain couples TRBV10-3 to TRBJ2-5, with D unresolved. This clonotype originated in a man younger than 35 who received the YFV17D yellow fever vaccine. The CDR3 loop is CAISEFLGKYQETQYF. In DNA, the CDR3 is TGTGCCATCAGTGAGTTTTTGGGGAAGTACCAAGAGACCCAGTACTTC.